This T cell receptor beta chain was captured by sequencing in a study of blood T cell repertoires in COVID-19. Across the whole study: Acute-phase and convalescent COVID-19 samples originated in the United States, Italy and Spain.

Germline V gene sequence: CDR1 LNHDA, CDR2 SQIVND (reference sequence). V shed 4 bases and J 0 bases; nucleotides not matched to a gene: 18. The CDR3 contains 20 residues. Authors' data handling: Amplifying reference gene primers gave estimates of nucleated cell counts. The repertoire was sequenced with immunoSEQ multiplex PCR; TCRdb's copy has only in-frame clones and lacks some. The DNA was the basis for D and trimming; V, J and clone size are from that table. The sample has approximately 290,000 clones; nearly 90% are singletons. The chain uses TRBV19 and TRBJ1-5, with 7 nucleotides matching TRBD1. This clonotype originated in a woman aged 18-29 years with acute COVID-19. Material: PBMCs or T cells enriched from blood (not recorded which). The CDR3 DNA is TGTGCCAGTAGTAGAGACCCGACAGGGACCCTCTACTCTAGCAATCAGCCCCAGCATTTT. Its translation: CASSRDPTGTLYSSNQPQHF. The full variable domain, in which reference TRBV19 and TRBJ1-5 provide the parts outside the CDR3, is DGGITQSPKYLFRKEGQNVTLSCEQNLNHDAMYWYRQDPGQGLRLIYYSQIVNDFQKGDIAEGYSVSREKKESFPLTVTSAQKNPTAFYLCASSRDPTGTLYSSNQPQHFGDGTRLSIL.